Following are 20 T cell receptor beta chains from one sample sequenced in a study of T-cell memory formation after mild COVID-19. TCRdb independently ran MiXCR on the 5' RACE reads; one entry per CDR3 protein. The sample has about 290,000 distinct CDR3 sequences, about 16% seen once. The specimen was PBMCs or a T cell subset sorted from them (not recorded which). Source of these receptors: a young man who had mild COVID-19 (a few samples of this study predate the infection). Cell type and time point are not known.

This clonotype was seen more than once but under ten times. CDR3 in amino acids: CASIGTSGGYEQYF. DNA for the CDR3: TGTGCCAGCATAGGGACTAGCGGGGGCTACGAGCAGTACTTC. The chain has TRBV5-6 and TRBJ2-7, with 14 bases that match TRBD2. The CDR3 totals 14 residues. CDR1 is SGHDT, CDR2 YYEEEE, per germline. J was trimmed by 3 bases and V by 6 bases; bases with no gene match: 2.

This clonotype has more than one count but fewer than ten. V and J are TRBV7-9 and TRBJ1-2; D remains unclear. Germline lookup yields CDR1 SEHNR and CDR2 FQNEAQ (reference sequence). V shed 4 bases and J shed 8 bases, with 14 bases lying between them. This CDR3 contains 13 residues. CDR3 in amino acids: CASSSPYGNGYTF. In nucleotides, the CDR3 is TGTGCCAGCAGCTCCCCCTATGGAAACGGCTACACCTTC.

This clonotype was found a few times. The chain combines TRBV29-1 with TRBJ2-5, with 10 bases that match TRBD2. V shed 6 bases, J shed 4 bases, and the junction held 5 bases outside the gene matches. The germline CDR1 and CDR2 sequences are SQVTM and ANQGSEA. The CDR3 covers 13 residues. CDR3 in DNA: TGCAGCGTGGAGTCTAGCGGGGGAGAGACCCAGTACTTC. Translating gives CSVESSGGETQYF.

This clonotype was seen only a few times. The chain is built from TRBV4-1 and TRBJ2-7, with D tentatively TRBD2 (7 bases). This CDR3 contains 16 residues. Trimming removed 4 bases from V and 6 bases from J, with 22 bases in between. Per germline, CDR1 MGHRA and CDR2 YSYEKL. DNA of the CDR3: TGCGCCAGCAGCCGAAACCCCGGAGGGGGGGTGCGCGAGCAGTACTTC. Protein sequence: CASSRNPGGGVREQYF.

The chain carries TRBV5-4 and TRBJ1-2, with D perhaps TRBD1 (5 bases). The CDR3 has 14 amino acids. Germline CDR1 SGHNT, CDR2 YYREEE (reference sequence). V was pared by 9 bases and J by 2 bases, with 17 bases between. As DNA, the CDR3 is TGTGCCACCCAGAGAGTCGGGACGAACTATGGCTACACCTTC. Protein: CATQRVGTNYGYTF.

This clonotype has more than one count but fewer than ten. The chain couples TRBV7-2 to TRBJ2-7; D may correspond to TRBD1 or TRBD2 (5 bases each). The CDR3 loop spans 15 amino acids. Per the germline V gene, CDR1 is SGHTA and CDR2 is FQGNSA. Deletions cut 0 bases from V and 2 bases from J, with 11 bases between. CDR3 amino acids: CASSLAGDGTYEQYF. The CDR3 bases are TGTGCCAGCAGCTTAGCCGGGGACGGAACCTACGAGCAGTACTTC.

As DNA, the CDR3 is TGCGCCAGCAGTCAATCATCCGGGGAAAATGAGCAGTTCTTC. This sequence encodes CASSQSSGENEQFF. V and J are TRBV23-1 and TRBJ2-1; D possibly corresponds to TRBD2 (5 bases). TRBV23-1 is designated an ORF whose function remains uncertain. The length of the CDR3 is 14 residues. V lost 0 bases to trimming and J lost 7 bases, with 10 bases between them.

In this sample, this clonotype turned up a few times. V and J are TRBV3-1 and TRBJ1-4; TRBD1 aligns across 8 bases. After removal of 4 bases from V and 7 bases from J, the junction contained 5 bases not matched to a gene. The CDR3 totals 14 residues. Germline V gene sequence: CDR1 LGHDT, CDR2 YNNKEL (reference sequence). CDR3 amino acids: CASSRTGQGEKLFF. The DNA for the CDR3 is TGTGCCAGCAGCCGGACAGGGCAAGGTGAAAAACTGTTTTTT.

This clonotype was recorded a few times. This chain uses TRBV6-5 with TRBJ2-2; 8 bases are a match to TRBD2. Looked up from germline, CDR1 is MNHEY and CDR2 is SVGAGI. The CDR3 runs 16 residues. The V gene end was trimmed by 2 bases and the J gene end by 1 base; junction bases not matched to a gene: 3. CDR3 DNA: TGTGCCAGCAGTTACGGACTAGCAGTGAACACCGGGGAGCTGTTTTTT. Its translation: CASSYGLAVNTGELFF.

The sample holds many counts of this clonotype. This rearrangement joins TRBV12-3 or TRBV12-4 to TRBJ2-5, with D possibly matching TRBD1 (6 bases). Deletions cut 6 bases from V and 6 bases from J, with 23 bases between. The CDR3 loop spans 16 amino acids. Here the CDR3 reads CASSPGRTQGWKTQYF. The CDR3 coding sequence is TGTGCCAGCAGCCCGGGGCGAACGCAGGGGTGGAAGACCCAGTACTTC.

This clonotype has more than one count but fewer than ten. This chain connects TRBV7-2 to TRBJ2-7; D possibly matches TRBD1 or TRBD2 (6 bases each). CDR3 length: 14 residues. V was cut by 7 bases and J by 7 bases, with 20 bases left in between. CDR1 is SGHTA and CDR2 is FQGNSA in the germline V gene. CDR3 in DNA: TGTGCCAGCACCGGAGGGGACACCATGAAAGAGCAGTACTTC. Its protein is CASTGGDTMKEQYF.

This clonotype was seen a handful of times. This chain joins TRBV19 and TRBJ1-5; TRBD1 might be the D (5 bases). V lost 10 bases and J lost 6, with 19 bases in between. This CDR3 has 14 amino acids. From germline, CDR1 is LNHDA and CDR2 SQIVND (reference sequence). The CDR3 DNA is TGTGCCACCCGAACGGGGGGAAGGAGTCAGCCCCAGCATTTT. Its translation is CATRTGGRSQPQHF.

The genes are TRBV2 and TRBJ2-7; tentative D call: TRBD1 (6 bases). CDR3 length equals 14 residues. Germline V gives CDR1 SNHLY, CDR2 FYNNEI. Trimming took off 1 base at V and 2 bases at J, with 9 bases between the two ends. In nucleotides, the CDR3 is TGTGCCAGCAGTGAAGAGTGGACAGCCTACGAGCAGTACTTC. It is translated as CASSEEWTAYEQYF.

The V call is TRBV5-6, the J call TRBJ2-7; D unresolved. V lost 3 bases and J lost 6, with 10 bases in between. Germline CDR1 reads SGHDT; CDR2 reads YYEEEE. The CDR3 extends over 12 amino acids. The CDR3 is CASSWLSGEQYV. The CDR3 coding sequence is TGTGCCAGCAGCTGGCTTTCTGGCGAGCAGTACGTC.

In its sample, this clonotype was seen many times. This chain joins TRBV19 and TRBJ1-2; a possible D gene is TRBD1 (5 bases). The ends were cut back, 3 bases at V and 8 bases at J, with 19 bases in the middle. The CDR3 is 15 residues long. The germline V gene has CDR1 LNHDA and CDR2 SQIVND (reference sequence). CDR3 DNA sequence: TGTGCCAGTAGTATGGCGGACATGCTCGAGAAGGGCTACACCTTC. Translating gives CASSMADMLEKGYTF.

The chain links TRBV4-3 to TRBJ1-2, with D uncertain. This CDR3 comprises 13 residues. Germline V gives CDR1 LGHNA, CDR2 YSLEER. V lost 1 base, J lost 4 bases, and 7 bases lay in between. Written as DNA, the CDR3 is TGCGCCAGCAGCCAAGGGGTTACCTATGGCTACACCTTC. Amino acids: CASSQGVTYGYTF.

In its sample, this clonotype was seen a few times. The chain joins TRBV5-1 to TRBJ2-1; D may match TRBD1 or TRBD2 (5 bases each). Looked up from germline, CDR1 is SGHRS and CDR2 is YFSETQ. With 0 bases removed from V and 6 bases from J, the gap between germline ends came to 16 bases. The CDR3 loop spans 16 amino acids. CDR3 DNA sequence: TGCGCCAGCAGCTTGGTCGTTACCGGGACCACCAATGAGCAGTTCTTC. This sequence encodes CASSLVVTGTTNEQFF.

This clonotype was seen a handful of times. The J gene is TRBJ2-5, the V gene TRBV5-1; 9 bases match TRBD2. The ends lost 4 bases at V and 0 bases at J; junction bases unmatched: 7. The CDR3 contains 16 residues. Per germline, CDR1 SGHRS and CDR2 YFSETQ. CDR3 loop: CASSRSGGPYQETQYF. The DNA for the CDR3 is TGCGCCAGCAGCCGGAGCGGGGGGCCGTACCAAGAGACCCAGTACTTC.

This clonotype has only a few counts. CDR3 in DNA: TGTGCCAGCAGCTTAGGTCTAGCGGAGTACAATGAGCAGTTCTTC. Translation: CASSLGLAEYNEQFF. The rearrangement uses TRBV11-2 and TRBJ2-1, with 7 positions matching TRBD2. CDR1 is SGHAT and CDR2 is FQNNGV in the germline V gene. The CDR3 is 15 amino acids. J gave up 4 bases and V 1 base, and 4 bases lay outside the gene matches. Using reference TRBV11-2 and TRBJ2-1 for the parts outside the CDR3, the full variable domain is EAGVAQSPRYKIIEKRQSVAFWCNPISGHATLYWYQQILGQGPKLLIQFQNNGVVDDSQLPKDRFSAERLKGVDSTLKIQPAKLEDSAVYLCASSLGLAEYNEQFFGPGTRLTVL.

V is TRBV20-1 and J is TRBJ2-3; D is undetermined. V lost 4 bases and J lost 5, with 16 bases in between. The CDR3 consists of 14 residues. Germline assignment: CDR1 DFQATT and CDR2 SNEGSKA (reference sequence). The CDR3 region has the DNA TGCAGTGCTACCCTGACCCCGGTTGGAGATACGCAGTATTTT. As protein: CSATLTPVGDTQYF.